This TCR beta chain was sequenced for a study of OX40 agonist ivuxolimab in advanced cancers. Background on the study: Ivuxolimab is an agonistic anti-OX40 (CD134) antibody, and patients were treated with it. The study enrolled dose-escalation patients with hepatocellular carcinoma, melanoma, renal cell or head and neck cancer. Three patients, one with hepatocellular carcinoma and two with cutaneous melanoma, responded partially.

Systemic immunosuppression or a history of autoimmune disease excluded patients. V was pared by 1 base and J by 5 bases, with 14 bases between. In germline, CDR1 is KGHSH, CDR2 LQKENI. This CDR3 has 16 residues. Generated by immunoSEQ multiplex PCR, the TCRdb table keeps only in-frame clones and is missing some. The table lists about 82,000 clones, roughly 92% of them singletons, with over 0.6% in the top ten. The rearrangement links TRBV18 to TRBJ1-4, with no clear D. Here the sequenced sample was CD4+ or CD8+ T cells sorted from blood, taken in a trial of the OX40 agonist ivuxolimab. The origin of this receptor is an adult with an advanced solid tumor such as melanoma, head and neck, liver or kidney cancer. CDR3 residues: CASSPQGTPTNEKLFF. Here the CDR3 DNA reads TGTGCCAGCTCACCACAGGGTACACCCACAAATGAAAAACTGTTTTTT.